These 27 T cell receptor beta chains share one sample of origin, sequenced in a study of prognosis after radiotherapy for stage I lung cancer. CDR3 of TCR beta was amplified from genomic DNA via a two-round multiplex PCR. Amplification in first-round PCR relied on primers specific to each TRBV and TRBJ gene. A single record per CDR3 protein comes from TCRdb applying MiXCR to the multiplex PCR reads. In the table there are around 19,000 distinct CDR3 sequences, over 45% of which are singletons. The sample in question was PBMCs, obtained before or after stereotactic body radiation therapy (not recorded which). The receptors were sampled from a donor over 45 with non-small cell lung cancer.

Comments on this clonotype: A read error may explain this, as a much larger clone is one base away. The chain links TRBV10-3 to TRBJ2-5, with a possible D match to TRBD2 (5 bases). The CDR3 length is 12 residues. Looked up from germline, CDR1 is ENHRY and CDR2 is SYGVKD. The V gene lost 7 bases and the J gene lost 10 bases, with 16 bases spanning the gap. The CDR3 protein is CAIIEVKGDQYF. The CDR3 DNA sequence: TGTGCCATCATTGAAGTTAAGGGAGACCAGTACTTC.

The chain uses TRBV11-1 and TRBJ2-1; no firm D call. The V gene lost 5 bases and the J gene lost 0 bases, with 11 bases spanning the gap. From germline, CDR1 is SGHAT and CDR2 FQDESV (reference sequence). CDR3 length: 15 amino acids. CDR3 sequence reads: CASSHSVSSYNEQFF. In DNA form, the CDR3 reads TGTGCCAGCAGCCATTCTGTTAGCTCCTACAATGAGCAGTTCTTC.

The rearrangement uses TRBV7-2 and TRBJ2-1; the D is unclear. V was pared by 2 bases and J by 6 bases, with 20 bases between. The CDR3 has 17 residues. Germline V gene data show CDR1 as SGHTA and CDR2 as FQGNSA. The CDR3 nucleotides are TGTGCCAGCAGCTTAATGTCGTCGATCCCCCTTATCAATGAGCAGTTCTTC. Protein: CASSLMSSIPLINEQFF.

This clonotype appeared a single time. A much larger clonotype is one base distant, so this may be a read error. The V call is TRBV5-5, the J call TRBJ2-1; unclear D gene. This CDR3 has 13 residues. Germline assignment: CDR1 SGHKS and CDR2 YYEKEE (reference sequence). V was trimmed by 2 bases and J by 6 bases, leaving 9 bases between them. The CDR3 DNA reads TGTGCCAGCAGCTTTACCGTGGGCAATGAGCAGTTCTTC. It translates to CASSFTVGNEQFF.

On this clonotype itself: A much more abundant neighbour one base away suggests this may be a read error. The chain links TRBV10-3 to TRBJ2-2; 7 bases map to TRBD2. Germline CDR1 is ENHRY and CDR2 is SYGVKD. The CDR3 length is 13 residues. Here the CDR3 reads CAISDRSGGGLFF. CDR3 DNA sequence: TGTGCCATCAGTGACAGGTCTGGCGGGGGGCTGTTTTTT.

This clonotype was counted many times. The rearrangement links TRBV9 to TRBJ2-7; 11 bases fit TRBD2. Germline lookup yields CDR1 SGDLS and CDR2 YYNGEE. Trimming at V came to 5 bases and at J to 1 base, leaving 11 bases not matched to a gene. The CDR3 is made up of 17 amino acids. The CDR3 DNA is TGTGCCAGCAGTCCGCCCCGGACTAGCGGGTTGTCCTACGAGCAGTACTTC. Translating it yields CASSPPRTSGLSYEQYF.

In its sample, this clonotype was seen many times. The V gene is TRBV5-1, the J gene TRBJ2-1; unclear D gene. The V gene lost 0 bases and the J gene lost 0 bases, with 7 bases spanning the gap. This CDR3 is 15 amino acids long. Germline assignment: CDR1 SGHRS and CDR2 YFSETQ. The DNA for the CDR3 is TGCGCCAGCAGCTTGGGTGGTTCCTCCTACAATGAGCAGTTCTTC. Amino acid sequence: CASSLGGSSYNEQFF. Combining the CDR3 with reference TRBV5-1 and TRBJ2-1 gives the whole variable domain KAGVTQTPRYLIKTRGQQVTLSCSPISGHRSVSWYQQTPGQGLQFLFEYFSETQRNKGNFPGRFSGRQFSNSRSEMNVSTLELGDSALYLCASSLGGSSYNEQFFGPGTRLTVL.

The chain links TRBV2 to TRBJ2-7; 9 bases are a match to TRBD2. The CDR3 has 15 residues. J gave up 1 base and V 4 bases, and 5 bases lay outside the gene matches. CDR1 and CDR2 (germline): SNHLY, FYNNEI. The CDR3 coding sequence is TGTGCCAGCAGTGTGACTAGCGGATTTTCCTACGAGCAGTACTTC. Translated: CASSVTSGFSYEQYF.

V usage is TRBV6-4 and J usage is TRBJ2-3; TRBD2 aligns across 7 bases. This CDR3 comprises 14 residues. Trimming removed 4 bases from V and 4 bases from J; junction bases left unmatched: 5. CDR1 MRHNA and CDR2 SNTAGT come from the germline V gene. The CDR3, as DNA: TGTGCCAGCAGTGGAAGCGGGGACGCAGATACGCAGTATTTT. Amino acid sequence: CASSGSGDADTQYF.

This clonotype was detected only a few times. The chain employs TRBV28 and TRBJ1-5; D may be TRBD1 (6 bases). The V and J ends lost 4 bases and 6 bases respectively, with 13 bases between them. Germline CDR1 is MDHEN and CDR2 is SYDVKM. CDR3 length equals 14 residues. The CDR3 loop reads CASSWSGVSQPQHF. The DNA of the CDR3 is TGTGCCAGCAGTTGGTCAGGGGTCAGTCAGCCCCAGCATTTT.

This chain uses TRBV7-2 with TRBJ1-6, with D possibly being TRBD1 (6 bases). Germline V lookup: CDR1 SGHTA, CDR2 FQGNSA. The CDR3 spans 15 residues. V gave up 5 bases and J gave up 15 bases, with 23 bases separating them. The CDR3 sequence: CASSAGHLRAWGLHF. CDR3 coding DNA: TGTGCCAGCAGCGCGGGACATTTGAGGGCCTGGGGCCTCCACTTT.

This clonotype was seen at least ten times. The J gene is TRBJ2-2, the V gene TRBV20-1; the match to TRBD2 covers 14 bases. CDR1 and CDR2 from the germline V gene are DFQATT and SNEGSKA (reference sequence). The CDR3 covers 15 residues. After removal of 3 bases from V and 7 bases from J, the junction contained 4 bases not matched to a gene. The CDR3 bases are TGCAGTGCTAGGGGACTAGCGGGAGAGGGCGGGGAGCTGTTTTTT. Translated: CSARGLAGEGGELFF.

Note on this clonotype: At one boundary the junction diverges from the germline segment, which might be a read error. This chain links TRBV19 with TRBJ2-1; TRBD2 matches at 9 bases. Germline V CDR1 and CDR2: LNHDA, SQIVND (reference sequence). This CDR3 has 13 amino acids. This chain's CDR3 is CASRAGGYSEHFF. As DNA, the CDR3 is TGTGCCAGTAGGGCGGGAGGGTACAGTGAGCATTTCTTC.

There are many counts of this clonotype. The chain combines TRBV20-1 with TRBJ2-1; 10 nucleotides agree with TRBD2. Germline V gene lookup returns CDR1 DFQATT and CDR2 SNEGSKA (reference sequence). V lost 6 bases to trimming and J lost 4 bases; unmatched junction nucleotides: 6. This CDR3 spans 14 amino acids. The CDR3, as DNA: TGCAGTGCGAAGGGACTAGCGTCGTACAATGAGCAGTTCTTC. As protein: CSAKGLASYNEQFF.

This clonotype was counted between two and nine times. A much larger clone sits a single nucleotide away, making a read error possible. V gene TRBV7-2 combines with J gene TRBJ2-3; the D gene is possibly TRBD2 (6 bases). There are 15 residues in the CDR3. CDR1 and CDR2 from the germline V gene are SGHTA and FQGNSA. V was shortened by 1 base and J by 4 bases, with 12 bases between the two germline ends. The CDR3 protein is CASSLGLVVSDTQYF. The CDR3 bases are TGTGCCAGCAGCTTAGGACTAGTCGTCTCAGATACGCAGTATTTT.

V is TRBV20-1 and J is TRBJ1-1; 8 positions agree with TRBD1. V trimming: 4 bases; J trimming: 4 bases; junction bases outside the gene matches: 11. The germline V gene has CDR1 DFQATT and CDR2 SNEGSKA (reference sequence). CDR3 length: 15 amino acids. CDR3 region: CSAIQTGARGTEAFF. CDR3 coding DNA: TGCAGTGCTATACAGACAGGGGCTAGGGGCACTGAAGCTTTCTTT.

In this sample, this clonotype turned up a few times. A clone one base away is much larger, so this may be a read error. In DNA form, the CDR3 reads TGTGCCAGCAGTTACGCGGTAGGGATGCAGTTCTTC. Protein product: CASSYAVGMQFF. The chain uses TRBV6-5 and TRBJ2-1; D gene uncertain. Per the germline V gene, CDR1 is MNHEY and CDR2 is SVGAGI. The CDR3 sequence is 12 residues long. Trimming took 2 bases from V and 12 from J, leaving 11 bases between them.

The chain joins TRBV5-1 to TRBJ2-1; the match to TRBD2 covers 9 bases. The CDR3 consists of 16 residues. J lost 4 bases, V lost 5 bases, and 10 bases had no gene match. Germline CDR1 is SGHRS and CDR2 is YFSETQ. The CDR3 DNA follows: TGCGCCAGCAGATTATCAACAGCGGGGGGATACAATGAGCAGTTCTTC. Translation gives CASRLSTAGGYNEQFF.

The V and J genes are TRBV19 and TRBJ1-2, with a possible D match to TRBD1 (5 bases). The CDR3 runs 14 residues. Germline CDR1 LNHDA, CDR2 SQIVND (reference sequence). The V end was cut by 5 bases, the J end by 3 bases, with 13 bases between. The CDR3 nucleotides are TGTGCCAGTAGTCGCGGGACCCCCGACTATGGCTACACCTTC. Its protein is CASSRGTPDYGYTF. Full variable domain (outside the CDR3, taken from reference TRBV19 and TRBJ1-2): DGGITQSPKYLFRKEGQNVTLSCEQNLNHDAMYWYRQDPGQGLRLIYYSQIVNDFQKGDIAEGYSVSREKKESFPLTVTSAQKNPTAFYLCASSRGTPDYGYTFGSGTRLTVV.

This clonotype was seen repeatedly, ten times or more. The chain employs TRBV15 and TRBJ1-5; 8 bases align to TRBD1. The CDR3 covers 17 residues. V shed 1 base and J 7 bases; nucleotides not matched to a gene: 12. Germline CDR1 reads LNHNV; CDR2 reads YYDKDF (reference sequence). In nucleotides, the CDR3 is TGTGCCACCAGCAGAGGAGCGACAGGGGATTTACGGCAGCCCCAGCATTTT. Translating gives CATSRGATGDLRQPQHF.

This clonotype is medium-sized within its sample. The chain is built from TRBV11-2 and TRBJ1-2; D is undetermined. This CDR3 region has 13 residues. Per the germline V gene, CDR1 is SGHAT and CDR2 is FQNNGV. V dropped 5 bases and J dropped 2 bases, with 9 bases sitting between them. CDR3 bases: TGTGCCAGCAGCCTCAAGACGAACTATGGCTACACCTTC. This codes for CASSLKTNYGYTF. Combining the CDR3 with reference TRBV11-2 and TRBJ1-2 gives the whole variable domain EAGVAQSPRYKIIEKRQSVAFWCNPISGHATLYWYQQILGQGPKLLIQFQNNGVVDDSQLPKDRFSAERLKGVDSTLKIQPAKLEDSAVYLCASSLKTNYGYTFGSGTRLTVV.

This clonotype has at least ten counts. The chain joins TRBV7-9 to TRBJ2-3, with 11 bases matching TRBD2. There are 17 residues in the CDR3. Per the germline V gene, CDR1 is SEHNR and CDR2 is FQNEAQ (reference sequence). V lost 5 bases to trimming and J lost 2 bases; unmatched junction nucleotides: 9. The CDR3 sequence is CASSLMTSGDSTDTQYF. DNA for the CDR3: TGTGCCAGCAGCCTAATGACTAGCGGGGACTCCACAGATACGCAGTATTTT.

The chain uses TRBV20-1 and TRBJ2-7; D is possibly TRBD1 or TRBD2 (6 bases each). This CDR3 comprises 13 residues. Trimming cost V 7 bases and J 4 bases, with 17 bases left between them. Germline V gene sequence: CDR1 DFQATT, CDR2 SNEGSKA (reference sequence). The CDR3 bases are TGCAGTGAAGCAGAGGGGGGCCTGTACGAGCAGTACTTC. It specifies CSEAEGGLYEQYF.

This chain joins TRBV28 and TRBJ1-5; 7 nucleotides match TRBD1. CDR1 is MDHEN and CDR2 is SYDVKM in the germline V gene. Germline trimming cut 6 bases from V and 2 bases from J; bases unmatched to any gene: 1. The CDR3 covers 13 residues. In nucleotides, the CDR3 is TGTGCCAGCAGCGGGACAGGCAATCAGCCCCAGCATTTT. As protein: CASSGTGNQPQHF.

At least ten counts were recorded for this clonotype. This chain connects TRBV15 to TRBJ2-1; D not certain. The CDR3 has 15 residues. Trimming pared 0 bases from V and 7 bases from J, leaving 13 bases between. Looked up from germline, CDR1 is LNHNV and CDR2 is YYDKDF (reference sequence). The CDR3 DNA reads as TGTGCCACCAGCAGAGAGGCTAACCCCCTTAATGAGCAGTTCTTC. It encodes CATSREANPLNEQFF.

The V and J genes are TRBV20-1 and TRBJ1-5; the D is unclear. The CDR3 covers 13 residues. Trimming removed 2 bases from V and 3 bases from J, with 8 bases in between. CDR1 is DFQATT and CDR2 is SNEGSKA in the germline V gene (reference sequence). The CDR3 sequence: CSARRLTNQPQHF. The CDR3 nucleotides are TGCAGTGCTAGAAGGCTCACCAATCAGCCCCAGCATTTT.

V gene TRBV6-2 or TRBV6-3 combines with J gene TRBJ2-7; D is perhaps TRBD1 or TRBD2 (5 bases each). V dropped 5 bases and J dropped 10 bases, with 18 bases sitting between them. In germline, CDR1 is MNHEY, CDR2 SVGEGT. This CDR3 contains 13 residues. The CDR3 DNA sequence: TGTGCCAGCAGTGAGGCCACGAGGGGTGATCAGTACTTC. Protein product: CASSEATRGDQYF.